The source of this T cell receptor (beta chain) is a study of blood T cell repertoires in COVID-19. Original methodology: Reference gene primers were amplified, and this amplification served to estimate nucleated cell counts. Clones were sequenced by immunoSEQ multiplex PCR, and TCRdb holds only the in-frame ones, with some missing. The DNA gave D and trimming, while V, J and clone size come from that table. The table lists hundreds of thousands of clones, almost 85% of them singletons. The germline gives CDR1 SGHTA, CDR2 FQGTGA. The CDR3 covers 14 residues. The ends lost 3 bases at V and 6 bases at J; junction bases unmatched: 6.

This chain uses TRBV7-3 with TRBJ2-7; 9 bases match TRBD2. This receptor was identified in a man in his fifties or sixties with active or convalescent COVID-19. Sequenced: peripheral blood. The CDR3 loop is CASSFSGLASEQYF. In DNA, the CDR3 is TGTGCCAGCAGCTTTTCTGGACTAGCGAGCGAGCAGTACTTC.